A selection of T cell receptor beta chains follows, all from one sample in a study of cytomegalovirus exposure and HLA in healthy donors. Some clones are missing from TCRdb's copy, which holds only in-frame ones; the method was immunoSEQ multiplex PCR. The table lists a few hundred thousand clones, approximately 83% of them singletons, with 9.5% to 13% in the top ten. Sample: PBMCs. These receptors were collected from a woman between 50 and 59 years old in good health and CMV-seropositive. The CDR3 runs from the conserved cysteine through the conserved F or W. The D gene is left open where the match is weak. The size field is filled for only some rows; it gives once, few, many or a size class.

d_call clone_size j_call v_call cdr3_aa cdr3_nt
NA NA TRBJ1-1 TRBV13 CASSLTQGRSTEAFF TGTGCCAGCAGCCTAACACAGGGAAGAAGTACTGAAGCTTTCTTT
TRBD1 NA TRBJ1-2 TRBV6-1 CASRTGFAGYTF TGTGCCAGCAGGACAGGGTTCGCTGGCTACACCTTC
NA NA TRBJ1-5 TRBV30 CAYQGTPYSNQPQHF TGTGCCTATCAAGGGACACCCTATAGCAATCAGCCCCAGCATTTT
NA NA TRBJ2-7 TRBV6-1 CASSEDRTSYEQYF TGTGCCAGCAGTGAAGACAGGACCTCCTACGAGCAGTACTTC
NA NA TRBJ1-1 TRBV19 CASSIKDRGANTEAFF TGTGCCAGTAGTATTAAGGATCGGGGGGCTAACACTGAAGCTTTCTTT
NA NA TRBJ2-6 TRBV11-1 CASSLRGSGANVLTF TGTGCCAGCAGCTTGCGGGGATCTGGGGCCAACGTCCTGACTTTC
TRBD2 NA TRBJ2-2 TRBV10-3 CAISGGGGGTGELFF TGTGCCATCAGTGGGGGCGGGGGTGGAACCGGGGAGCTGTTTTTT
NA NA TRBJ1-2 TRBV19 CATETENYGYTF TGTGCCACAGAAACAGAAAACTATGGCTACACCTTC
NA NA TRBJ1-1 TRBV5-5 CASSLRGALLNTEAFF TGTGCCAGCAGCCTCCGTGGGGCGTTGCTGAACACTGAAGCTTTCTTT
TRBD2 NA TRBJ2-2 TRBV19 CASSKGLAGVLNTGELFF TGTGCCAGTAGTAAGGGACTAGCGGGGGTGCTGAACACCGGGGAGCTGTTTTTT
NA NA TRBJ1-2 TRBV19 CASSIGTVPYGGYTF TGTGCCAGTAGTATTGGCACAGTTCCCTATGGCGGCTACACCTTC
NA NA TRBJ1-4 TRBV19 CASSSRQTGGEKLFF TGTGCCAGTAGTTCCCGACAGACGGGAGGCGAAAAACTGTTTTTT
TRBD1 NA TRBJ1-5 TRBV28 CASSNAAQGDQPQHF TGTGCCAGCAGCAACGCGGCGCAGGGGGATCAGCCCCAGCATTTT
NA NA TRBJ1-1 TRBV7-3 CASSLLGNTEAFF TGTGCCAGCAGCTTGCTCGGGAACACTGAAGCTTTCTTT
NA NA TRBJ2-7 TRBV7-6 CASSSPGQSGEQYF TGTGCCAGCAGCTCACCAGGGCAATCGGGCGAGCAGTACTTC
TRBD1 NA TRBJ1-1 TRBV29-1 CSVPGQGGDTEAFF TGCAGCGTACCGGGACAGGGGGGGGACACTGAAGCTTTCTTT
NA NA TRBJ1-4 TRBV2 CASSENPGAGEKLFF TGTGCCAGCAGTGAGAATCCAGGGGCGGGTGAAAAACTGTTTTTT
NA few TRBJ1-1 TRBV30 CACYRVGNTEAFF TGTGCCTGCTACAGGGTGGGGAACACTGAAGCTTTCTTT
NA NA TRBJ2-3 TRBV28 CASSRRGVGTDTQYF TGTGCCAGCAGTAGGCGCGGGGTGGGCACAGATACGCAGTATTTT
NA NA TRBJ1-5 TRBV15 CATSRVFNQPQHF TGTGCCACCAGCAGAGTATTCAATCAGCCCCAGCATTTT
TRBD1 NA TRBJ1-1 TRBV5-1 CASSLRTGGPNTEAFF TGCGCCAGCAGCCTTCGGACAGGGGGCCCGAACACTGAAGCTTTCTTT
TRBD1 NA TRBJ1-1 TRBV7-2 CASSLEAGGRSEAFF TGTGCCAGCAGCTTAGAGGCAGGGGGCAGATCTGAAGCTTTCTTT
NA NA TRBJ2-1 TRBV10-2 CASIRLDNEQFF TGCGCCAGCATCCGACTAGACAATGAGCAGTTCTTC
NA NA TRBJ1-6 TRBV11-3 CASSLEGGSPLHF TGTGCCAGCAGCTTAGAGGGGGGTTCACCCCTCCACTTT
TRBD2 NA TRBJ2-1 TRBV6-4 CASSEGLAGNPQFF TGTGCCAGCAGTGAGGGACTAGCGGGGAACCCCCAGTTCTTC
TRBD1 few TRBJ2-7 TRBV6-5 CASSYFGTGDYEQYF TGTGCCAGCAGTTACTTTGGGACAGGGGACTACGAGCAGTACTTC
TRBD1 NA TRBJ2-3 TRBV29-1 CSVLYAARGPDTQYF TGCAGCGTTCTTTACGCGGCCAGGGGGCCAGATACGCAGTATTTT
NA NA TRBJ2-3 TRBV5-1 CASSPGLGDTQYF TGCGCCAGCAGCCCAGGGCTCGGAGATACGCAGTATTTT
NA NA TRBJ2-5 TRBV28 CASRPSYRGETQYF TGTGCCAGCAGGCCGAGCTACAGAGGGGAGACCCAGTACTTC
NA NA TRBJ1-1 TRBV18 CASSPGRQLNTEAFF TGTGCCAGCTCACCTGGCAGACAGTTGAACACTGAAGCTTTCTTT
NA NA TRBJ1-4 TRBV27 CASSFSPTTWRTNNEKLFF TGTGCCAGCAGTTTCTCACCCACGACCTGGCGGACTAATAATGAAAAACTGTTTTTT
TRBD1 once TRBJ1-2 TRBV9 CASGDRPGYGYTF TGTGCCAGTGGGGACAGGCCTGGGTATGGCTACACCTTC
TRBD2 NA TRBJ2-7 TRBV6-1 CASSRGDRSYEQYF TGTGCCAGCAGCCGGGGGGACCGTTCCTACGAGCAGTACTTC
NA few TRBJ2-3 TRBV5-5 CASSPGLIADTQYF TGTGCCAGCAGCCCCGGACTAATTGCAGATACGCAGTATTTT
NA NA TRBJ2-5 TRBV19 CASSIGGVTGPQETQYF TGTGCCAGTAGTATAGGAGGGGTGACAGGACCACAAGAGACCCAGTACTTC
NA NA TRBJ1-6 TRBV10-1 CASSEPGRYNSPLHF TGCGCCAGCAGTGAGCCAGGCCGCTATAATTCACCCCTCCACTTT
NA NA TRBJ2-3 TRBV19 CASSGWGGTDTQYF TGTGCCAGTAGTGGGTGGGGGGGCACAGATACGCAGTATTTT
TRBD2 once TRBJ2-1 TRBV13 CASSSGLVYNEQFF TGTGCCAGCAGCTCGGGACTAGTCTACAATGAGCAGTTCTTC
NA NA TRBJ1-2 TRBV5-6 CASSFKGALSYGYTF TGTGCCAGCAGCTTCAAGGGAGCGTTATCCTATGGCTACACCTTC
NA NA TRBJ1-2 TRBV5-5 CASTPGGAYGYTF TGTGCCAGCACCCCCGGAGGGGCCTATGGCTACACCTTC
TRBD1 NA TRBJ2-7 TRBV5-1 CASSLVGQGAWEQYF TGCGCCAGCAGCTTGGTGGGACAGGGGGCGTGGGAGCAGTACTTC
TRBD1 NA TRBJ2-7 TRBV5-4 CASSPGQGSGEQYF TGTGCCAGCAGCCCCGGACAGGGTTCGGGGGAGCAGTACTTC
TRBD2 NA TRBJ2-3 TRBV7-7 CASSLGGGDTDTQYF TGTGCCAGCAGCTTAGGCGGGGGAGATACCGATACGCAGTATTTT
NA few TRBJ2-1 TRBV5-4 CASSTNRAYNEQFF TGTGCCAGCAGCACTAACAGGGCCTACAATGAGCAGTTCTTC
NA NA TRBJ1-1 TRBV7-2 CASSSDRNTEAFF TGTGCCAGCAGCAGTGACAGGAACACTGAAGCTTTCTTT